A selection of T cell receptor beta chains follows, all from one sample in a study of T cell repertoires in cytomegalovirus infection. Antigens of these TCRs are unknown. TCRdb re-derived calls from the reads in MiXCR, one entry per CDR3 protein. The data hold approximately 500,000 distinct CDR3 sequences, with around a third observed a single time. The starting material was cultured PBMCs, obtained from culture after CMV antigen stimulation. The receptors stem from a human donor in good health (CMV status not recorded). Some clones in this sample may be carry-over from other donors' samples. Each CDR3 is given with its conserved first and last residue. D genes are given only for firm matches. Expanded clones are given a class, and other clones once, few, many or no size at all.

J	D	size	V	DNA	CDR3
TRBJ2-6	.	many	TRBV7-2	TGTGCCAGCAGCTTAGCCAGTCACTCTGGGGCCAACGTCCTGACTTTC	CASSLASHSGANVLTF
TRBJ1-2	.	few	TRBV7-2	TGTGCCAGCAGCTTCGGTAGTTCCCTAGCTAACTATGGCTACACCTTC	CASSFGSSLANYGYTF
TRBJ2-1	.	few	TRBV7-6	TGTGCCAGCAGCAAAGAAGTGGGGGGACTTCCCTACAATGAGCAGTTCTTC	CASSKEVGGLPYNEQFF
TRBJ2-3	TRBD2	few	TRBV20-1	TGCAGTGCTAGCTTTAGCGGGGGGGAAGATACGCAGTATTTT	CSASFSGGEDTQYF
TRBJ1-2	.	few	TRBV7-8	TGTGCCAGCAGCTTAGCGCGTTGGGGAGGGGATGGCTACACCTTC	CASSLARWGGDGYTF
TRBJ2-2	.	.	TRBV6-2/TRBV6-3	TGTGCCAGCAGGCGAACAGGGTCCGGGGAGCTGTTTTTT	CASRRTGSGELFF
TRBJ1-1	.	few	TRBV7-6	TGTGCCAGCAGCTTAGGTCAAAATTTGAACACTGAAGCTTTCTTT	CASSLGQNLNTEAFF
TRBJ1-1	.	many	TRBV7-2	TGTGCCAGCAGCTTAGTTCATGAGGGTGACACTGAAGCTTTCTTT	CASSLVHEGDTEAFF
TRBJ1-2	TRBD1	few	TRBV4-1	TGCGCCAGCAGCCAAGATTGGGGACAGTTCTATGGCTACACCTTC	CASSQDWGQFYGYTF
TRBJ2-7	TRBD1	.	TRBV2	TGTGCCAGCAGGAGGACAGGGGCCGTTGAGCAGTACTTC	CASRRTGAVEQYF
TRBJ2-3	TRBD2	few	TRBV7-2	TGTGCCAGCAGCTCATCAGGGACTAGCGGACACACAGATACGCAGTATTTT	CASSSSGTSGHTDTQYF
TRBJ2-3	.	.	TRBV11-3	TGTGCCAGCAGCTTATCGCCGGGAGCGGCAGATACGCAGTATTTT	CASSLSPGAADTQYF
TRBJ2-5	TRBD2	.	TRBV12-3/TRBV12-4	TGTGCCAGCAGTCTTCGACTAGCGGGATATACCCTTCAAGAGACCCAGTACTTC	CASSLRLAGYTLQETQYF
TRBJ2-3	.	few	TRBV4-3	TGCGCCAGCAGCCAAGAAGACGAACCAGGGCCCTTCTATCGCACAGATACGCAGTATTTT	CASSQEDEPGPFYRTDTQYF
TRBJ2-1	.	once	TRBV30	TGTGCCTGGATCCGGTCGAGCTCCTACAATGAGCAGTTCTTC	CAWIRSSSYNEQFF
TRBJ2-1	TRBD2	few	TRBV4-3	TGCGCCAGCAGCCAAGATCCTAGCGGGAGTTTTACCTACAATGAGCAGTTCTTC	CASSQDPSGSFTYNEQFF
TRBJ2-2	TRBD1	few	TRBV7-2	TGTGCCACCCAAGACAGGGGGCGGGTCACCGGGGAGCTGTTTTTT	CATQDRGRVTGELFF
TRBJ2-4	TRBD2	many	TRBV7-2	TGTGCCAGCAGCTTATCTAGCGGCAGTGGCAAAAACATTCAGTACTTC	CASSLSSGSGKNIQYF
TRBJ1-2	.	once	TRBV6-1	TGTGCCAGCAGCTGGGGGACTGGGGGTGGCTACACCTTC	CASSWGTGGGYTF
TRBJ1-1	TRBD1	.	TRBV7-9	TGTGCCAGCACGCCGTGGGCAGGGGGCACTGAAGCTTTCTTT	CASTPWAGGTEAFF
TRBJ2-5	.	few	TRBV7-2	TGTGCCAGCAGCTTAGATCGGGCTATTCAAATGGGAGAGACCCAGTACTTC	CASSLDRAIQMGETQYF
TRBJ2-2	.	.	TRBV28	TGTGCCAGCAAACCCTCTTCCCCCTTAGTTGACGGGGAGCTGTTTTTT	CASKPSSPLVDGELFF
TRBJ2-3	.	.	TRBV28	TGTGCCAGCAGTTTAATAAGTAGTCTCGCAGATACGCAGTATTTT	CASSLISSLADTQYF
TRBJ1-1	.	many	TRBV7-2	TGTGCCAGCAGCTTAAAGGGGGGGACTGAAGCTTTCTTT	CASSLKGGTEAFF
TRBJ1-4	.	.	TRBV7-9	TGTGCCAGCAGCCCAGGGGACGGTGCAACTAATGAAAAACTGTTTTTT	CASSPGDGATNEKLFF
TRBJ1-1	TRBD1	few	TRBV28	TGTGCCAGCAGTCTAGGGGGACAGGGGATCACTGAAGCTTTCTTT	CASSLGGQGITEAFF
TRBJ1-1	TRBD1	.	TRBV4-1	TGCGCCAGCAGCCAAGATACGGGACAGGCTGCTTTCTTT	CASSQDTGQAAFF
TRBJ2-5	.	.	TRBV4-1	TGCGCCAGCAGCCAAGAAGAAAGTAGCGGAATCATCGCGACCCAGTACTTC	CASSQEESSGIIATQYF
TRBJ2-7	.	few	TRBV7-6	TGTGCCAGCAGCTCTCAGGGGCCTCCGACCTACGAGCAGTACTTC	CASSSQGPPTYEQYF
TRBJ1-1	.	.	TRBV29-1	TGCAGCGTTGAACAGGGTGGGACTGAAGCTTTCTTT	CSVEQGGTEAFF
TRBJ1-2	.	few	TRBV7-8	TGTGCCAGCAGCTTACCAGGGGATTATGGCTACACCTTC	CASSLPGDYGYTF
TRBJ2-2	.	.	TRBV7-6	TGTGCCAGCAGCTTAGTTCCGGGGTCAAACACCGGGGAGCTGTTTTTT	CASSLVPGSNTGELFF
TRBJ1-2	TRBD1	.	TRBV12-3/TRBV12-4	TGTGCCAGCAGTTTAGCGCTGTCCACCAAAATGACAGGGATCCACTATGGCTACACCTTC	CASSLALSTKMTGIHYGYTF
TRBJ1-2	.	few	TRBV7-9	TGTGCCAGCAGCTTAGCGCAGGAAATCTATGGCTACACCTTC	CASSLAQEIYGYTF
TRBJ1-1	.	.	TRBV6-1	TGTGCCGGTCGCGGGGGGCTAGCTTGGGGTGAAGCTTTCTTT	CAGRGGLAWGEAFF
TRBJ1-1	.	.	TRBV20-1	TGCAGTGCCCCCTCGACCGGGGGGGGTTGGAACACTGAAGCTTTCTTT	CSAPSTGGGWNTEAFF
TRBJ2-2	.	.	TRBV7-2	TGTGCCAGCAGCTCAGGATTCCGTAACGCGGGGGAGCTGTTTTTT	CASSSGFRNAGELFF
TRBJ2-2	.	.	TRBV19	TGTGCCAGTAAAGGGCTGGGGGGCTGGCACACCGGGGAGCTGTTTTTT	CASKGLGGWHTGELFF
TRBJ2-5	.	.	TRBV7-2	TGTGCCAGCAGCTCCCGACCTCGGGAGACCCAGTACTTC	CASSSRPRETQYF
TRBJ2-1	TRBD2	.	TRBV5-1	TGCGCCAGCAGACTGGGACTAGCGCTATCCAATGAGCAGTTCTTC	CASRLGLALSNEQFF
TRBJ2-1	TRBD2	.	TRBV7-6	TGTGCCAGCAGTCGACGGGCGGGAGGAGCTAATGAGCAGTTCTTC	CASSRRAGGANEQFF
TRBJ2-1	.	few	TRBV3-1	TGTGCCAGCAGCGGTCAGGGACTTGAGCAGTTCTTC	CASSGQGLEQFF
TRBJ1-1	.	once	TRBV2	TGTGCCAGCAGTGAAGGACAGTTTAACACTGAAGCTTTCTTT	CASSEGQFNTEAFF
TRBJ2-5	TRBD2	few	TRBV7-2	TGTGCCAGCAGCCGGACGCGGGAGGGCATGGAGACCCAGTACTTC	CASSRTREGMETQYF
TRBJ2-3	.	many	TRBV7-2	TGTGCCAGCAGCTTATCCCGGGGCCAGGGCACAGATACGCAGTATTTT	CASSLSRGQGTDTQYF
TRBJ2-5	.	few	TRBV29-1	TGCAGCGTCGGGGGCGGGGCTGGGGGTGCGACCCAGTACTTC	CSVGGGAGGATQYF
TRBJ2-7	TRBD2	once	TRBV7-6	TGTGCCAGCAGCTTAGGGGGGACTAGCGGGAACAGTTATTCCTACGAGCAGTACTTC	CASSLGGTSGNSYSYEQYF
TRBJ2-2	.	few	TRBV5-1	TGCGCCAGCAGCTTGGCCTTCGGCGGTACCGGGGAGCTGTTTTTT	CASSLAFGGTGELFF
TRBJ2-1	.	few	TRBV19	TGTGCCAGTAGTGCGGGACTTCTAGATCCCTACAATGAGCAGTTCTTC	CASSAGLLDPYNEQFF
TRBJ2-1	TRBD2	.	TRBV6-2/TRBV6-3	TGTGCCAGCAGGCGGACTAGCGGGAGTGGTGAGCAGTTCTTC	CASRRTSGSGEQFF
TRBJ1-5	.	few	TRBV7-2	TGTGCCAGCAGCGTTAATCAACAGCCCCAGCATTTT	CASSVNQQPQHF
TRBJ1-5	.	many	TRBV7-2	TGTGCCAGCAGCCAAGGACCTGACAATCAGCCCCAGCATTTT	CASSQGPDNQPQHF
TRBJ2-3	TRBD2	many	TRBV7-2	TGTGCCAGCAGCTTGCGGACTAGCGGGATGAGCACAGATACGCAGTATTTT	CASSLRTSGMSTDTQYF
TRBJ2-3	.	many	TRBV7-2	TGTGCCAGCACCCTCATGGGGGGACCCACAGATACGCAGTATTTT	CASTLMGGPTDTQYF
TRBJ2-3	.	.	TRBV7-2	TGTGCCAGCAGCCCCTCCAGGGCGGCTAGCACAGATACGCAGTATTTT	CASSPSRAASTDTQYF
TRBJ1-6	.	few	TRBV28	TGTGCCAGCAGTTTTCCGTCGGTGAATAATTCACCCCTCCACTTT	CASSFPSVNNSPLHF
TRBJ2-5	TRBD1	.	TRBV10-3	TGTGCCATCAGCCCGGGACAGCAAGAGACCCAGTACTTC	CAISPGQQETQYF
TRBJ1-4	.	.	TRBV15	TGTGCCACCAGCAGATCAAAATTCCCACGAAATGAAAAACTGTTTTTT	CATSRSKFPRNEKLFF